Each of the 10 T cell receptor beta chains below was sequenced from the same sample in a study of early T cells in non-severe SARS-CoV-2 infection. TCRdb redid the calling of the 5' RACE reads with MiXCR, one entry per CDR3 protein. The table has approximately 77,000 distinct CDR3 sequences, 12% seen once; the top ten hold 15% to 19%. The source was whole blood, collected at baseline. All receptors come from an adult who was a healthcare worker with PCR-confirmed SARS-CoV-2 infection or an uninfected control (not recorded which). The donor label of this sample is uncertain.

This clonotype was counted only a few times. The chain couples TRBV10-3 to TRBJ2-4; D gene uncertain. Looked up from germline, CDR1 is ENHRY and CDR2 is SYGVKD. The CDR3 spans 15 residues. V lost 3 bases and J 0 bases, leaving 9 bases between the germline ends. The CDR3 sequence is CAISDRPLAKNIQYF. DNA of the CDR3: TGTGCCATCAGTGACAGACCTCTAGCCAAAAACATTCAGTACTTC.

The chain recombines TRBV20-1 with TRBJ1-2; D possibly corresponds to TRBD1 (5 bases). CDR3 length: 13 amino acids. With 3 bases removed from V and 5 bases from J, the gap between germline ends came to 13 bases. Germline V gene lookup returns CDR1 DFQATT and CDR2 SNEGSKA (reference sequence). The CDR3 DNA reads as TGCAGTGCTAGTGAGGGGCTTAGTTATGGCTACACCTTC. Protein product: CSASEGLSYGYTF.

The rearrangement links TRBV6-6 to TRBJ2-1; D is unresolved. The germline V gene has CDR1 MNHNY and CDR2 SVGAGI (reference sequence). This CDR3 is 11 amino acids long. V lost 4 bases and J lost 7, with 5 bases in between. CDR3 residues: CASSFDNEQFF. CDR3 coding DNA: TGTGCCAGCAGTTTTGATAATGAGCAGTTCTTC.

Many counts were recorded for this clonotype. J is TRBJ1-1 and V is TRBV7-8; D is unclear. The V gene's germline CDR1 is SGHVS and CDR2 FQNEAQ. CDR3 size: 13 residues. The germline V and J ends were trimmed by 5 bases and 2 bases, with 9 bases remaining between them. CDR3 residues: CASSGQVNTEAFF. Here the CDR3 DNA reads TGTGCCAGCAGCGGCCAGGTAAACACTGAAGCTTTCTTT.

The sample holds a few counts of this clonotype. The V call is TRBV25-1, the J call TRBJ1-1; D is ambiguous. The CDR3 covers 11 residues. V gave up 7 bases and J gave up 1 base, with 4 bases separating them. Germline V gene data show CDR1 as MGHDK and CDR2 as SYGVNS. The CDR3 DNA follows: TGTGCCAGCACCCGGAACACTGAAGCTTTCTTT. This sequence encodes CASTRNTEAFF.

V and J are TRBV19 and TRBJ1-5; D is unresolved. Germline assignment: CDR1 LNHDA and CDR2 SQIVND (reference sequence). This CDR3 contains 12 residues. The germline V and J ends were trimmed by 4 bases and 4 bases, with 5 bases remaining between them. This chain's CDR3 is CASSTLNQPQHF. CDR3 coding DNA: TGTGCCAGTAGTACCCTAAATCAGCCCCAGCATTTT.

At least ten counts were recorded for this clonotype. This chain connects TRBV15 to TRBJ2-2, with D tentatively TRBD1 or TRBD2 (5 bases each). This CDR3 is 14 amino acids long. The germline CDR1 and CDR2 sequences are LNHNV and YYDKDF (reference sequence). Trimming removed 8 bases at V and 4 bases at J, with 14 bases between. For the CDR3, the DNA is TGTGCCACCGCCCCTCCGAGGGGCACCGGGGAGCTGTTTTTT. It codes for CATAPPRGTGELFF.

This clonotype was counted a few times. V gene TRBV25-1 combines with J gene TRBJ1-2; unclear D gene. Trimming shortened V by 6 bases and J by 2 bases, and 13 bases separated the two germline ends. The CDR3 covers 14 residues. Germline CDR1 and CDR2: MGHDK and SYGVNS. CDR3 DNA: TGTGCCAGCAGCCTTTCCCTTGGAAACTATGGCTACACCTTC. This codes for CASSLSLGNYGYTF.

This clonotype was seen more than once but under ten times. The rearrangement joins TRBV11-2 to TRBJ2-5; tentatively, D is TRBD2 (5 bases). CDR1 is SGHAT, CDR2 FQNNGV, per germline. V was pared by 5 bases and J by 1 base, with 17 bases between. There are 16 residues in the CDR3. The CDR3 sequence is CASSPGLFILQETQYF. DNA of the CDR3: TGTGCCAGCAGCCCCGGACTGTTTATCCTCCAAGAGACCCAGTACTTC.

This clonotype was detected a few times. The chain uses TRBV25-1 and TRBJ2-2, with 8 nucleotides matching TRBD1. Germline CDR1 MGHDK, CDR2 SYGVNS. Trimming cost V 8 bases and J 4 bases; bases outside gene matches: 9. The CDR3 totals 15 residues. CDR3 residues: CASRRQGPTTGELFF. In DNA form, the CDR3 reads TGTGCCAGCCGAAGACAGGGGCCTACCACCGGGGAGCTGTTTTTT.